The rows below give T cell receptor beta chains drawn from one sample of a study of regulatory T cells in long-lasting Graves disease. TCRdb fed the multiplex PCR reads into MiXCR, producing one record per CDR3 protein. The table includes 420,000 or so distinct CDR3 sequences, about a quarter detected once. Sample: peripheral blood mononuclear cells (PBMCs), taken when the disease was refractory, from a patient treated with antithyroid drugs. The receptors here all came from a female donor with Graves disease. Each CDR3 is given with its conserved first and last residue. Each record gives: clone size, J gene, V gene, D gene, CDR3 DNA, CDR3 protein. The D gene is left open where the match is weak. Only part of the rows carry a size: once, few, many, or a class if the clone is expanded.

>few|TRBJ2-7|TRBV7-2|TRBD1
TGTGCCAGCAGCACACCTCGGACAGGGGCCCCTCTCTACGAGCAGTACTTC
CASSTPRTGAPLYEQYF
>few|TRBJ2-7|TRBV29-1|.
TGCAGCGTAGGATCCCCTTACGAGCAGTACTTC
CSVGSPYEQYF
>many|TRBJ1-1|TRBV2|.
TGTGCCAGCAGTGAACAAGGCGGGGCTGAAGCTTTCTTT
CASSEQGGAEAFF
>many|TRBJ1-6|TRBV27|TRBD1
TGTGCCAGCAGTGCCGGGACAGGGATGAATTCACCCCTCCACTTT
CASSAGTGMNSPLHF
>few|TRBJ2-5|TRBV7-9|.
TGTGCCAGCAGCTTAAGAGGGGGAAACCTATACCAAGAGACCCAGTACTTC
CASSLRGGNLYQETQYF
>many|TRBJ2-1|TRBV11-2|TRBD2
TGTGCCAGCAGCTCACTATGGACTAGAACAAACAATGAGCAGTTCTTC
CASSSLWTRTNNEQFF
>many|TRBJ1-1|TRBV7-9|.
TGTGCCAGCAGCGCCATTCTGGGAGACACTGAAGCTTTCTTT
CASSAILGDTEAFF
>few|TRBJ2-2|TRBV5-5|TRBD2
TGTGCCAGCAGCGCCGGACTAGCGGAGACCACCGGGGAGCTGTTTTTT
CASSAGLAETTGELFF
>few|TRBJ1-5|TRBV6-1|.
TGTGCCAGCAGCCCCGATTTGGCAGGACAGCCCCAGCATTTT
CASSPDLAGQPQHF
>few|TRBJ2-7|TRBV6-1|TRBD1
TGTGCCAGCTGGAACAGGGGATCCTACGAGCAGTACTTC
CASWNRGSYEQYF
>many|TRBJ1-4|TRBV4-3|TRBD1
TGCGCCAGCAGCCAAGATATAGGGACAGGGGGCGGAAAACTGTTTTTT
CASSQDIGTGGGKLFF
>many|TRBJ2-4|TRBV2|TRBD2
TGTGCCAGTAGCGGGAGGGACATTCAGTACTTC
CASSGRDIQYF
>many|TRBJ2-1|TRBV12-3/TRBV12-4|.
TGTGCCAGCAGTTTAGTTATCGGAGGCAGACCGTACAATGAGCAGTTCTTC
CASSLVIGGRPYNEQFF
>many|TRBJ2-5|TRBV5-6|.
TGTGCCAGCAGCTCCGACCTACGGACAAAGTCGGAGACCCAGTACTTC
CASSSDLRTKSETQYF
>many|TRBJ1-2|TRBV20-1|TRBD1
TGCAGTGCTAGGGGACCTGACAGGGGGCGTAACTATGGCTACACCTTC
CSARGPDRGRNYGYTF
>.|TRBJ1-1|TRBV5-4|.
TGTGCCAGCAGCTTGGATCAGGCAGGCACTGAAGCTTTCTTT
CASSLDQAGTEAFF
>.|TRBJ2-7|TRBV20-1|TRBD2
TGCAGTGTTCGAGCGGGAGGGCCCTACGAGCAGTACTTC
CSVRAGGPYEQYF
>.|TRBJ1-2|TRBV7-8|.
TGTGCCAGCAGCCACCCTTCTTCCAGTGGCTACACCTTC
CASSHPSSSGYTF
>many|TRBJ1-1|TRBV20-1|.
TGCAGTGCTAGAGGGCACCTGAACACTGAAGCTTTCTTT
CSARGHLNTEAFF
>.|TRBJ2-7|TRBV7-9|.
TGTGCCAGCAGCTTAGTGGGCCGCGGCGCCTACGAGCAGTACTTC
CASSLVGRGAYEQYF
>many|TRBJ1-6|TRBV12-3/TRBV12-4|.
TGTGCCAGCAGTTTATTGGGGTTGTCCCTCCACTTT
CASSLLGLSLHF
>.|TRBJ2-2|TRBV6-2/TRBV6-3|.
TGTGCCAGCAGTTACTCGAGCGGCACCGGGGAGCTGTTTTTT
CASSYSSGTGELFF
>many|TRBJ2-4|TRBV20-1|TRBD2
TGCCAAGCCGGGGGAGCGGGAGGGCCTAAAAACATTCAGTACTTC
CQAGGAGGPKNIQYF
>few|TRBJ2-1|TRBV6-1|.
TGTGCCAGCAGTAGGGGAAATGAGCAGTTCTTC
CASSRGNEQFF
>.|TRBJ2-5|TRBV20-1|.
TGCAGTGCCCCCGGGACTCTCCAAGAGACCCAGTACTTC
CSAPGTLQETQYF
>.|TRBJ1-6|TRBV7-2|TRBD1
TGTGCCAGCAGCCGGACAGGGGTTGATTCACCCCTCCACTTT
CASSRTGVDSPLHF
>.|TRBJ2-7|TRBV6-1|.
TGTGCCAGCAGATCCGGTTGGGAGCAGTACTTC
CASRSGWEQYF
>.|TRBJ1-1|TRBV3-1|.
TGTGCCAGCAGCTCCGGGGCACCGCTGAACACTGAAGCTTTCTTT
CASSSGAPLNTEAFF
>.|TRBJ1-5|TRBV4-1|.
TGCGCCAGCAGCCAAGTTCGGGGGGGCAATCAGCCCCAGCATTTT
CASSQVRGGNQPQHF
>.|TRBJ2-6|TRBV19|TRBD1
TGTGCCAGTACTACCGGAGTCCGGACAGGGGGGAAGTCTGGGGCCAACGTCCTGACTTTC
CASTTGVRTGGKSGANVLTF
>many|TRBJ1-2|TRBV6-1|.
TGTGCCAGCATGTCGGGCGGTAGTGGACTCTATGGCTACACCTTC
CASMSGGSGLYGYTF
>few|TRBJ1-5|TRBV28|.
TGTGCCAGCAGTTTAAGCCGACGGGGAAATCAGCCCCAGCATTTT
CASSLSRRGNQPQHF
>.|TRBJ2-2|TRBV12-5|TRBD2
TGTGCTAGTGGTTTGAGCGGGAGAGGCACCGGGGAGCTGTTTTTT
CASGLSGRGTGELFF
>many|TRBJ1-2|TRBV28|.
TGTGCCAGCAGTTTGGTACAGGGAAATGGCTACACCTTC
CASSLVQGNGYTF
>many|TRBJ2-2|TRBV12-3/TRBV12-4|.
TGTGCCAGCAGCCCCGGCTGGGGGAACACCGGGGAGCTGTTTTTT
CASSPGWGNTGELFF
>many|TRBJ2-7|TRBV7-9|.
TGTGCCAGCAGTCCCAAGGGGCGGGACGAGCAGTACTTC
CASSPKGRDEQYF
>.|TRBJ1-2|TRBV6-1|TRBD1
TGTGCCAGTACCAACCGGGACAGCAACTATGGCTACACCTTC
CASTNRDSNYGYTF
>.|TRBJ2-7|TRBV30|TRBD2
TGTGCCTGGTCACCGGGACTAGCGGGTCCCAGCTCCTACGAGCAGTACTTC
CAWSPGLAGPSSYEQYF
>many|TRBJ1-2|TRBV2|.
TGTGCCAGCAACCCACAGGGAGAAGGAAACTATGGCTACACCTTC
CASNPQGEGNYGYTF
>many|TRBJ2-7|TRBV27|TRBD2
TGTGCCAGCAGTTTACGCCCCGGGACTAGCTACTACGAGCAGTACTTC
CASSLRPGTSYYEQYF
>.|TRBJ1-1|TRBV18|.
TGTGCCAGCTCACCCGAGGACGGGAACACTGAAGCTTTCTTT
CASSPEDGNTEAFF
>many|TRBJ2-7|TRBV7-2|TRBD1
TGTGCCAGCAGCGTCAGGGACAGGGGCGCGTTGAGCGAGCAGTACTTC
CASSVRDRGALSEQYF
>.|TRBJ2-3|TRBV6-1|.
TGTGCCAGCCAAGTTGGGCCGCTGACGGATACGCAGTATTTT
CASQVGPLTDTQYF
>.|TRBJ2-7|TRBV4-2|TRBD2
TGTGCCAGCAGTGCGGGAGGGCCTGGAGAGCAGTACTTC
CASSAGGPGEQYF
>few|TRBJ2-7|TRBV7-2|TRBD2
TGTGCCAGCAGCTCACTAGCGAATCCCTACGAGCAGTACTTC
CASSSLANPYEQYF
>many|TRBJ1-2|TRBV19|.
TGTGCCAGTAGTGAAACCACAGGTGACTATGGCTACACCTTC
CASSETTGDYGYTF
>.|TRBJ1-2|TRBV19|.
TGTGCTTCGGTGGTGGGGAACTATGGCTACACCTTC
CASVVGNYGYTF
>.|TRBJ2-5|TRBV7-9|.
TGTGCCAGCAGCTTAGCGCCGGGCGAAGAGACCCAGTACTTC
CASSLAPGEETQYF
>many|TRBJ1-5|TRBV12-3/TRBV12-4|.
TGTGCCAGCACAGCTAGCAATCAGCCCCAGCATTTT
CASTASNQPQHF
>once|TRBJ2-7|TRBV15|.
TGTGCCACCAGCAATGAAGGGGGGTACGAGCAGTACTTC
CATSNEGGYEQYF
>few|TRBJ2-7|TRBV15|.
TGTGCCACCAGCAGAGACGCCGGCACAGGATCGACCGAGCAGTACTTC
CATSRDAGTGSTEQYF
>once|TRBJ1-5|TRBV6-2/TRBV6-3|.
TGTGCCAGCAGTTACGGGCCACGGGCCCAGCCCCAGCATTTT
CASSYGPRAQPQHF